This T cell receptor beta chain is from a study of T cells in Graves' hyperthyroidism and ophthalmopathy. Overall study context: Peripheral blood was drawn at first diagnosis, prior to all treatment.

The table lists this clonotype with a few counts. Its antigen is not known. Template material for amplifying TCR beta CDR3 regions consisted of RNA transcripts. Researchers ran a first-round RT-PCR on the TCR CDR3 using the HTBI primer set. TCRdb reprocessed the multiplex PCR reads via MiXCR and lists one record per CDR3 protein. Altogether some 350,000 distinct CDR3 sequences are present, approximately 14% being singletons, with the ten largest covering roughly 35%. PBMCs were sourced from less than 13 ml fresh peripheral blood. General study results and limits: Before onset, ophthalmopathy was predicted by the model a median approximately 6.5 months earlier. Blood samples included most of the expanded thyroid clonotypes exceeding 0.001.

The clonotype comes from a woman aged 40 to 49 with Graves' ophthalmopathy. The sequenced sample was blood.

The CDR3 protein is CASSPLSLSVEVGIQETQYF. Written as DNA, the CDR3 is TGTGCCAGCTCACCCCTGAGTTTGTCGGTGGAGGTAGGGATCCAAGAGACCCAGTACTTC. The chain joins TRBV28 to TRBJ2-5; a weak D match, TRBD2 (5 bases). Germline-derived CDR1 and CDR2 are MDHEN and SYDVKM. V was trimmed by 8 bases and J by 1 base, leaving 32 bases between them. The CDR3 runs 20 residues. Drawing the rest from reference TRBV28 and TRBJ2-5, the complete variable domain is DVKVTQSSRYLVKRTGEKVFLECVQDMDHENMFWYRQDPGLGLRLIYFSYDVKMKEKGDIPEGYSVSREKKERFSLILESASTNQTSMYLCASSPLSLSVEVGIQETQYFGPGTRLLVL.